This TCR beta chain derives from a study of cytomegalovirus exposure and HLA in healthy donors (dated by TCRdb to about 2017). For context, the study as a whole: An earlier analysis of roughly 500 of the donors reported 276 Gb of sequence data and 95 million to 140 million unique TCR beta sequences obtained from about 200 million T cells. Along with the roughly 700-subject first cohort, a separate validation cohort of about 110 different subjects was used. Class I and class II HLA loci were covered by the typing at four-digit resolution. A later genetic analysis took genome-wide SNP genotypes for about 55% of the 666 donors and used that subset as a discovery cohort. All discovery cohort repertoires had been generated on a single sequencing platform. The aim of the study was to test whether cataloging public T cell receptors could identify signatures of past pathogen exposure. In the later analysis, no new phenotypic data were used to find candidate immune exposures; instead, reliance was placed on TCR beta sequences and their occurrence across donors. Donor age, sex, ethnicity and CMV serostatus were compiled alongside the repertoire data. In an earlier analysis of about 590 of the donors, high-throughput TCR beta sequencing was used to judge whether each TCR beta V gene segment behaved as functional or pseudogenic. The genetic ancestry cluster associated with self-reported Caucasian donors included over 65% of the roughly 380 genotyped donors. Typing coverage differed by locus: A, B, C, DRB1 and DQB1 were typed in about 620-640 donors, DQA1 in 500 to 550, DPA1 in around 580, and DPB1 in about 450. About 280 gigabases of sequencing data and around 80 million unique TCR sequences made up an early release that covered approximately 620 HLA-typed donors. To predict cytomegalovirus infection status, the study brought together high-throughput TCR immunosequencing, statistical association of individual TCRs with disease status, and machine learning. Among some 400 genotyped donors of the cohort, an average of roughly 240,000 unique TCR beta nucleotide sequences were sequenced per donor, roughly 18% of them non-productive. Using immunosequencing, the study profiled T cell repertoires from about 650 subjects and related those repertoires to cytomegalovirus serostatus. A later analysis re-analyzed previously published TCR beta repertoires from about 600 donors and added high-resolution HLA genotyping to study TCR occurrence patterns. Because of strong linkage in the cohort, five DR-DQ haplotypes were treated as single units for association and clustering. Broader findings and caveats from the paper: The study listed 150 to 200 TCR beta chains as associated with cytomegalovirus. Sequencing depth was assumed to be roughly uniform across donors in the presence/absence analyses, though that assumption may not hold. In this cohort, only TCR beta chains were sequenced, and detectable features were limited by the absence of alpha or paired-chain data. The earlier analysis of around 600 of the donors excluded approximately 15 rarely observed V segments, including chromosome 9 orphons, because counts were too low. A group of highly shared sequence variants was considered likely to be a technical artifact of the sequencing pipeline. A further reported finding was that TCR beta sequences accurately predicted the HLA-A and HLA-B alleles for most subjects in the first cohort. The only immune exposure information available for the cohort was CMV serostatus. The authors suggested that the approach could potentially be extended to other disease states and immunological phenotypes. Cytomegalovirus status was reported to be diagnosed by the classifier with high specificity and sensitivity in both the original and validation cohorts. Three of the identified cytomegalovirus-associated TCR beta chains were confirmed in vitro to be specific for cytomegalovirus antigens. At a false discovery rate of 0.05, a later analysis linked under 20,000 TCR beta sequences to specific HLA alleles. A later genetic analysis reported fewer N-insertions in productive TCRs among donors in an Asian-associated ancestry cluster than the roughly 700-donor mean. According to a later analysis, most CMV-associated TCR beta chains appeared to be HLA-restricted, and the HLA associations seemed to be driven largely by CMV exposure. A later analysis found that TCR association rates varied across HLA loci, with DRB1 alleles showing the most associated TCRs and HLA-C alleles the fewest. Because HLA typing was missing for some donors at each locus, association tests included only the typed subset. Assigning TCR associations to individual alleles was difficult when HLA alleles, especially DR and DQ, strongly co-occurred. A later analysis found that HLA-associated TCR beta chains were more clonally expanded and had lower generation probabilities than equally common non-associated chains. Correlated functional status among segregating V segments might be attributable to linkage disequilibrium, but an unknown experimental factor could not be ruled out. The 87-base-pair reads could not distinguish some IMGT-functional V segments, including TRBV6-2 and TRBV6-3, so those segments were excluded. In an earlier analysis of approximately 590 of the donors, most TCR beta V segments appeared in productive rearrangements about 90% or about 30% of the time, broadly matching IMGT annotations. Most TCR sequences were observed very rarely across donors, whereas some public TCRs were present in many individuals. A later analysis reported that several top co-occurrence clusters appeared linked to parvovirus B19, influenza, CMV and Epstein-Barr virus. A later genetic analysis associated a missense DCLRE1C variant with V-gene and J-gene trimming of TCR beta chains, and an independent cohort replicated the association.

Trimming removed 5 bases from V and 7 bases from J, leaving 7 bases between the germline ends. The germline V gene gives CDR1 as SGHDT and CDR2 as YYEEEE. Its CDR3 holds 11 amino acids, cysteine through phenylalanine. Of all the DNA, just the CDR3 is kept, 33 bases in frame from base 1. Library method: the immunoSEQ multiplex PCR assay. For the multiplex PCR, a mixture combining 60 forward primers for TCR Vbeta segments and 13 reverse primers for TCR Jbeta segments was used. Amplification of the CDR3 region of rearranged TCR beta genes was performed with a multiplex PCR assay on genomic DNA. The amplified TCR beta libraries were sequenced on the Illumina HiSeq System as 87-base-pair reads. For the original study's pipeline: Across the 500 to 750 repertoires, a later analysis counted 78 million or so unique TCR beta chains, roughly 11 million of which were shared by at least two donors. A nearest-neighbor algorithm error-corrected the raw reads and collapsed the reads into unique sequences, merging closely related sequences to remove PCR and sequencing errors. V, D and J gene segments were assigned by aligning CDR3 sequences to IMGT reference sequences. Each retained sequence needed at least a six-nucleotide match to both a V gene segment and a J gene segment. Rearrangements were classified as productive when the CDR3 lacked stop codons and remained in frame with V and J, and all other rearrangements were classified as non-productive. Following IMGT convention, CDR3 was defined as the stretch from the second conserved V-encoded cysteine up to the conserved J-encoded phenylalanine. Sequences without an unambiguous match to a single V gene segment were excluded from the earlier analysis of about 630 of the donors. An earlier analysis of a few hundred of the donors classified V segments as functional when productive rearrangements were above 56.7% and as segregating when the standard deviation between donors was above 5%. A statistical classification framework was built to diagnose cytomegalovirus status from the catalog of TCR beta chain sequences. In a later analysis, V and J genes were assigned by comparing TCR nucleotide sequences against IMGT/GENE-DB human TR gene sequences. A later analysis assigned CDR3 sequences and most-parsimonious VDJ recombination scenarios with the TCRdist pipeline. In a later analysis, each TCR beta chain was defined by its CDR3 amino acid sequence together with its V-gene family, and reads without a unique V-gene family were excluded. A later analysis removed 592 highly shared, low-generation-probability nucleotide sequences to deal with suspected cross-contamination and a sequencing artifact. In a later analysis, a clonal expansion index for each public chain was calculated from normalized within-repertoire ranks of inferred template counts. Generation probabilities in a later analysis came from a VDJ recombination model fitted to out-of-frame rearrangements, and those results were checked against IGoR. Hypergeometric tests were used in a later analysis to score TCR-TCR, TCR-HLA and TCR-CMV co-occurrence, with a repertoire-size bias correction applied to the TCR pairs. A later analysis estimated false discovery rates by permuting HLA or CMV assignments 20 times. In a later analysis, co-occurring TCRs were grouped using DBSCAN, and TCRdist sequence similarity was added for clustering within HLA-allele-positive subsets. For co-occurrence clustering, repertoires with fewer than 30,000 or more than 120,000 public chains were excluded, along with 4 to 6 repertoires with anomalous nucleotide sharing. Entries here come from immuneACCESS through TCRdb and include only in-frame sequences with V and J called. Some clones fail to appear in such tables; in the studies checked, an unresolved V gene covers under half of the shortfall, and the cause of the remainder is unknown. For V, J and clone size, that table is used; D and trimming come from the DNA. The sample data list about 140,000 clones, and roughly 10% of these were observed just once. The leading ten clones occupy 1.5% to 2% of the sample.

The cohort consisted of 666 healthy bone marrow donors. At the time of sampling, every cohort member was nominally healthy, though immune exposures that went unrecorded were likely present. The donor was CMV seronegative and belonged to the group of 350 to 400 seronegative cohort members. A peripheral blood sample was collected from each donor, and TCR beta sequencing was performed on peripheral blood mononuclear cells. Genomic DNA extraction from the blood cell samples was performed with the Qiagen DNeasy Blood Extraction Kit. Regarding this clone: Its recognized antigen is unknown. Per-base qualities were not stored, and no clone one base away is much larger.

The source of this sequence is a male donor in good health and CMV-seronegative. The sequenced sample consisted of PBMCs. The V gene is TRBV5-6 and the J gene is TRBJ2-1; a weak D assignment points to TRBD1 (5 bases agree). The CDR3 protein: CASRSGNEQFF. The nucleotide sequence is TGTGCCAGCAGGTCAGGGAATGAGCAGTTCTTC.